Following are 23 T cell receptor beta chains from one sample sequenced in a study of blood T cell repertoires in COVID-19 (dated by TCRdb to 2020 to 2022). Library generation was performed with the immunoSEQ multiplex PCR assay. In TCRdb, the immuneACCESS table is reduced to in-frame sequences with V and J assigned. These tables do not hold every clone; where another copy was compared, an unresolved V gene accounts for under half, and the others remain unexplained. Present in this sample are over 200,000 clones, approximately 87% of which were seen just once. Jointly, the top ten make up over 3% of the sample. Sample: PBMCs or T cells enriched from blood (not recorded which). All receptors come from a woman aged 45 to 65 in a cohort exposed to, infected with or recovered from COVID-19 (not recorded which).

This sequence joins TRBV7-2 and TRBJ1-3, with 8 bases identical to TRBD1. V shed 5 bases, J shed 2 bases, and the junction held 11 bases outside the gene matches. Germline CDR1 and CDR2: SGHTA and FQGNSA. The CDR3 covers 17 residues. In nucleotides, the CDR3 is TGTGCCAGCAGCATCCCGACAGGGGTATATGCTGGAAACACCATATATTTT. It codes for CASSIPTGVYAGNTIYF.

The rearrangement uses TRBV11-1 and TRBJ1-2; D gene uncertain. The CDR3 is made up of 13 amino acids. Germline V lookup: CDR1 SGHAT, CDR2 FQDESV (reference sequence). V was trimmed by 0 bases and J by 7 bases, leaving 9 bases between them. The DNA for the CDR3 is TGTGCCAGCAGCTTAGCCGGGAAGGGTGGCTACACCTTC. Protein: CASSLAGKGGYTF.

The chain is built from TRBV5-4 and TRBJ1-1; 11 positions match TRBD1. The trim removed 4 bases at V and 14 bases at J, leaving 10 bases unmatched. The CDR3 extends over 13 amino acids. CDR1 is SGHNT, CDR2 YYREEE, per germline (reference sequence). CDR3 bases: TGTGCCAGCAGCCCGGACAGGGGGCGTGGGGTCTTCTTT. This codes for CASSPDRGRGVFF.

The chain carries TRBV11-2 and TRBJ2-7, with TRBD1 matching 8 bases. Germline V gives CDR1 SGHAT, CDR2 FQNNGV. J lost 4 bases, V lost 5 bases, and 10 bases had no gene match. The CDR3 consists of 15 residues. The CDR3 bases are TGTGCCAGCAGCCCAGCACCGGGACAGGAATACGAGCAGTACTTC. Translation gives CASSPAPGQEYEQYF.

The J gene is TRBJ1-2, the V gene TRBV6-2 or TRBV6-3, with D maybe TRBD1 (5 bases). Germline assignment: CDR1 MNHEY and CDR2 SVGEGT. CDR3 length: 13 residues. V lost 5 bases, J lost 4 bases, and 11 bases lay in between. The CDR3 loop reads CASSRITGYGYTF. The CDR3 DNA reads as TGTGCCAGCAGTCGGATAACAGGCTATGGCTACACCTTC.

The chain employs TRBV7-3 and TRBJ2-1; the D gene is possibly TRBD2 (5 bases). Germline V gene data show CDR1 as SGHTA and CDR2 as FQGTGA. The CDR3 runs 13 residues. V lost 3 bases and J 9 bases, leaving 12 bases between the germline ends. In DNA, the CDR3 is TGTGCCAGCAGCTTTAATCCGGGGAGTGAGCAGTTCTTC. Its translation: CASSFNPGSEQFF.

This chain joins TRBV6-6 and TRBJ2-2; 10 nucleotides agree with TRBD1. CDR1 and CDR2 (germline): MNHNY, SVGAGI (reference sequence). The CDR3 loop spans 15 amino acids. V was clipped by 6 bases and J by 4 bases; unmatched bases: 5. The CDR3 region has the DNA TGTGCCAGCAGGGGAGACAGGGGGCGCACCGGGGAGCTGTTTTTT. Protein sequence: CASRGDRGRTGELFF.

In this sample, this clone turned up once. The chain has TRBV30 and TRBJ1-6, with 7 bases identical to TRBD1. Germline V gene lookup returns CDR1 GTSNPN and CDR2 SVGIG (reference sequence). The junction had 12 bases not matched to a gene; V was cut back by 2 bases and J by 11 bases. The CDR3 extends over 15 amino acids. The CDR3 DNA reads TGTGCCTGGAGTCTGCCGGGACAGCAATATACACCCCTCCACTTT. This translates into CAWSLPGQQYTPLHF.

V gene TRBV10-3 combines with J gene TRBJ2-7; D perhaps matches TRBD1 (8 bases). The CDR3 has 13 amino acids. Trimming removed 10 bases from V and 0 bases from J, with 13 bases in between. Germline values: CDR1 ENHRY, CDR2 SYGVKD. CDR3 residues: CATQGGLSYEQYF. CDR3 DNA sequence: TGTGCCACACAGGGGGGGCTCTCCTACGAGCAGTACTTC.

The chain is built from TRBV6-5 and TRBJ1-5; D gene unclear. The germline gives CDR1 MNHEY, CDR2 SVGAGI. Trimming removed 6 bases from V and 7 bases from J, with 19 bases in between. The CDR3 runs to 15 residues. The CDR3 nucleotides read TGTGCCAGCAGACCCACTAGGGCAGATCGGCAGCCCCAGCATTTT. Residues: CASRPTRADRQPQHF.

The V call is TRBV6-1, the J call TRBJ1-6, with 8 bases identical to TRBD1. CDR3 length: 16 amino acids. Germline V gives CDR1 MNHNS, CDR2 SASEGT. The J segment lost 11 bases and the V segment lost 2 bases, leaving 11 bases of the junction unmatched. CDR3 coding DNA: TGTGCCAGCAGTGAATATGGTCAGGGGGCTATTCCACCCCTCCACTTT. Translated: CASSEYGQGAIPPLHF.

The genes are TRBV18 and TRBJ1-1, with D uncertain. This CDR3 comprises 15 residues. The V and J ends lost 3 bases and 4 bases respectively, with 15 bases between them. Germline V gene sequence: CDR1 KGHSH, CDR2 LQKENI. The DNA for the CDR3 is TGTGCCAGCTCACCGCGGGAAGGGCCCTCCACTGAAGCTTTCTTT. This sequence encodes CASSPREGPSTEAFF. Filled out from reference TRBV18 and TRBJ1-1, the complete variable domain reads NAGVMQNPRHLVRRRGQEARLRCSPMKGHSHVYWYRQLPEEGLKFMVYLQKENIIDESGMPKERFSAEFPKEGPSILRIQQVVRGDSAAYFCASSPREGPSTEAFFGQGTRLTVV.

This rearrangement joins TRBV5-1 to TRBJ2-7, with 9 bases aligning to TRBD1. The germline V gene has CDR1 SGHRS and CDR2 YFSETQ. The CDR3 is made up of 14 amino acids. Trimming took 5 bases from V and 4 from J; bases not matched to a gene: 7. DNA for the CDR3: TGCGCCAGCAGGCCCGGGACAGGGACTTACGAGCAGTACTTC. Protein: CASRPGTGTYEQYF. Supplemented by reference TRBV5-1 and TRBJ2-7, the full variable domain reads KAGVTQTPRYLIKTRGQQVTLSCSPISGHRSVSWYQQTPGQGLQFLFEYFSETQRNKGNFPGRFSGRQFSNSRSEMNVSTLELGDSALYLCASRPGTGTYEQYFGPGTRLTVT.

The gene calls are TRBV30 and TRBJ1-4; D may be TRBD1 (6 bases). Trimming removed 3 bases at V and 0 bases at J, with 17 bases between. Germline-derived CDR1 and CDR2 are GTSNPN and SVGIG (reference sequence). The CDR3 is 17 residues long. Here the CDR3 reads CAWRGASDLATNEKLFF. CDR3 DNA sequence: TGTGCCTGGAGGGGGGCGTCTGATCTCGCAACTAATGAAAAACTGTTTTTT.

This clone was observed once. The chain uses TRBV5-4 and TRBJ1-1; no clear D gene. V gave up 5 bases and J gave up 4 bases, with 9 bases separating them. Per the germline V gene, CDR1 is SGHNT and CDR2 is YYREEE (reference sequence). The CDR3 is 12 residues long. CDR3 sequence (DNA): TGTGCCAGCAGAATGGGGAGCACTGAAGCTTTCTTT. The encoded protein is CASRMGSTEAFF.

This chain joins TRBV28 and TRBJ2-3; 8 bases map to TRBD2. The V segment lost 5 bases and the J segment 2 bases; nucleotides outside the gene matches: 9. This CDR3 region has 16 residues. CDR1 is MDHEN, CDR2 SYDVKM, per germline. In nucleotides, the CDR3 is TGTGCCAGCAGTACCACCGGGACTAGGCTCACAGATACGCAGTATTTT. This gives the protein CASSTTGTRLTDTQYF.

The CDR3 region has the DNA TGTGCCAAATCTACGGGGGGGACTCCAGAGACCCAGTACTTC. Amino acid sequence: CAKSTGGTPETQYF. The rearrangement links TRBV27 to TRBJ2-5; 8 nucleotides align to TRBD2. From germline, CDR1 is MNHEY and CDR2 SMNVEV (reference sequence). The CDR3 sequence is 14 residues long. V trimming: 10 bases; J trimming: 4 bases; junction bases outside the gene matches: 11.

The V gene is TRBV7-2, the J gene TRBJ2-1, with D perhaps TRBD1 (6 bases). V gave up 6 bases and J gave up 4 bases, with 13 bases separating them. Per germline, CDR1 SGHTA and CDR2 FQGNSA. The CDR3 consists of 14 residues. The CDR3 DNA follows: TGTGCCAGCAGAATCCGGGACACATACAATGAGCAGTTCTTC. It yields the protein CASRIRDTYNEQFF.

This clone was picked up a small number of times. The V call is TRBV7-9, the J call TRBJ2-3, with 10 bases identical to TRBD2. V trimming: 5 bases; J trimming: 8 bases; junction bases outside the gene matches: 19. CDR1 and CDR2 from the germline V gene are SEHNR and FQNEAQ (reference sequence). This CDR3 region has 18 residues. The CDR3 bases are TGTGCCAGCAGCCCAACAACGAGCGGGGGGGCCTTTAGGGTTACGCAGTATTTT. Its protein product is CASSPTTSGGAFRVTQYF.

The gene calls are TRBV7-9 and TRBJ1-1, with D tentatively TRBD1 (5 bases). This CDR3 is 12 amino acids long. The germline V gene has CDR1 SEHNR and CDR2 FQNEAQ (reference sequence). Trimming pared 5 bases from V and 11 bases from J, leaving 15 bases between. CDR3 sequence: CASSITGPGAFF. The CDR3 DNA reads TGTGCCAGCAGCATTACAGGCCCTGGGGCTTTCTTT.

The rearrangement joins TRBV6-4 to TRBJ2-7, with D possibly TRBD1 on 6 matching bases. This CDR3 is built from 14 residues. Germline V gene sequence: CDR1 MRHNA, CDR2 SNTAGT. V lost 7 bases, J lost 4 bases, and 17 bases lay in between. The CDR3 sequence: CASNPRRGPYEQYF. In DNA form, the CDR3 reads TGTGCCAGCAATCCCCGCAGGGGCCCGTACGAGCAGTACTTC.

This clone was found once. The chain joins TRBV5-4 to TRBJ2-7; D might be TRBD2 (6 bases). The CDR3 spans 16 residues. Germline assignment: CDR1 SGHNT and CDR2 YYREEE (reference sequence). Deletions cut 2 bases from V and 3 bases from J, with 18 bases between. The CDR3 nucleotides are TGTGCCAGCAGCTTTTTTGGAGGGGCCCACCTCTACGAGCAGTACTTC. This codes for CASSFFGGAHLYEQYF.

The gene calls are TRBV7-8 and TRBJ2-6; D might be TRBD1 (5 bases). Germline V CDR1 and CDR2: SGHVS, FQNEAQ. The V and J ends lost 0 bases and 1 base respectively, with 7 bases between them. This CDR3 spans 16 amino acids. Written as DNA, the CDR3 is TGTGCCAGCAGCTTAGCCAGGGCATCTGGGGCCAACGTCCTGACTTTC. The encoded protein is CASSLARASGANVLTF.